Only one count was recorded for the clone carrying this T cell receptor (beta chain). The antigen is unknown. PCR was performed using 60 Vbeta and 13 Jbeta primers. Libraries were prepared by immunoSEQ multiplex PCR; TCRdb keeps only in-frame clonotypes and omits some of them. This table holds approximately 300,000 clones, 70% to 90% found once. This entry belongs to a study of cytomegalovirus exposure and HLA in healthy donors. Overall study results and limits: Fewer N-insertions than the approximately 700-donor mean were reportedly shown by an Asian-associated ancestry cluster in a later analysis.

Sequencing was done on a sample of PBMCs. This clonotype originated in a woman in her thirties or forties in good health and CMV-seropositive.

The CDR3 sequence: CAWSGGFPDTTQYF. CDR3 nucleotide sequence: TGTGCCTGGAGTGGCGGGTTTCCCGATACGACTCAGTACTTC. The chain combines TRBV30 with TRBJ2-7, with D possibly TRBD2 on 5 matching bases. Germline loops: CDR1 GTSNPN, CDR2 SVGIG (reference sequence). The CDR3 totals 14 residues. Trimming left V 1 base short and J 10 bases short, with 20 bases between.